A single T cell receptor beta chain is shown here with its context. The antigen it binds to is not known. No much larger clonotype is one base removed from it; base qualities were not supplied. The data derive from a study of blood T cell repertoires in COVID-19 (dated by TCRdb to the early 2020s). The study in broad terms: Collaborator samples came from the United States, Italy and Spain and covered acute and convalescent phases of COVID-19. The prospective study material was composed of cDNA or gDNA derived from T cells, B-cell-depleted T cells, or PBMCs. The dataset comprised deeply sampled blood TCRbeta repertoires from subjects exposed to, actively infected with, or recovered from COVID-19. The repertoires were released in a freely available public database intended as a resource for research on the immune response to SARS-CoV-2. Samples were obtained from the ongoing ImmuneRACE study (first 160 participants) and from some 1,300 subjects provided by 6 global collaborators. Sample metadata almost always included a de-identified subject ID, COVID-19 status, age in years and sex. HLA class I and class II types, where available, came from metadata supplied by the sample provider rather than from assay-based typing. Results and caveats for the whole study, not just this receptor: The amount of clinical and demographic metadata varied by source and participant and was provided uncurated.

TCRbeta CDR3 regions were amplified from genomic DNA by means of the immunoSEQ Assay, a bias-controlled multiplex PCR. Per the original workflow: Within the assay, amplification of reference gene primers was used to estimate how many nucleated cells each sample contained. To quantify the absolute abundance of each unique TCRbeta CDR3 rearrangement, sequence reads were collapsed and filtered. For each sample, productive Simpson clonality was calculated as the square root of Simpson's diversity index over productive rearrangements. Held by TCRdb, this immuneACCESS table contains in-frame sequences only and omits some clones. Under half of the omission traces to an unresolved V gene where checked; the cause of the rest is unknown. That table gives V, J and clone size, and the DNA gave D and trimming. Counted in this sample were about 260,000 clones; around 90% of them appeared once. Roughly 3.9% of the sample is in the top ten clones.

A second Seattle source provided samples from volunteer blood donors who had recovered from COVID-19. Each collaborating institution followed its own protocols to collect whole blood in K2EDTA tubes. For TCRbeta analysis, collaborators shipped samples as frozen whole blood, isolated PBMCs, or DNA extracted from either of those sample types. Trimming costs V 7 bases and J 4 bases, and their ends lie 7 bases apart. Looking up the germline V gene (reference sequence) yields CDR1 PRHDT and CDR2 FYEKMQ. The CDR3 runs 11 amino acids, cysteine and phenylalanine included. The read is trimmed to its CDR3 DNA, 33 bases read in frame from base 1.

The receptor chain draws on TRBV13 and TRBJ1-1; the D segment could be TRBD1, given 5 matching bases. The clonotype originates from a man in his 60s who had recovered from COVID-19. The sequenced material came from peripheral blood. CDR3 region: CASTQGTEAFF. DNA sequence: TGTGCCAGCACCCAGGGCACTGAAGCTTTCTTT.